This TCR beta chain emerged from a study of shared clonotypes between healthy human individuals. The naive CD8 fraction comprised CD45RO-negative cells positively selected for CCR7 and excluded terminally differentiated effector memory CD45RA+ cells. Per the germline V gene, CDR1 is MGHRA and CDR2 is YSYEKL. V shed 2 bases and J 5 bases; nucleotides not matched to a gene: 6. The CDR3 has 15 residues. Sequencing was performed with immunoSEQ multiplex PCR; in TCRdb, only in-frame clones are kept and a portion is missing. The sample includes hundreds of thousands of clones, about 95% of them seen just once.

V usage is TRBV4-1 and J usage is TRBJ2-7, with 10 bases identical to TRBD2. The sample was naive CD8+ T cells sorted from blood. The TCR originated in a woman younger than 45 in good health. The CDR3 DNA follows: TGCGCCAGCAGCCAACGTAGCGGGAGGTCAAACGAGCAGTACTTC. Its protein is CASSQRSGRSNEQYF.